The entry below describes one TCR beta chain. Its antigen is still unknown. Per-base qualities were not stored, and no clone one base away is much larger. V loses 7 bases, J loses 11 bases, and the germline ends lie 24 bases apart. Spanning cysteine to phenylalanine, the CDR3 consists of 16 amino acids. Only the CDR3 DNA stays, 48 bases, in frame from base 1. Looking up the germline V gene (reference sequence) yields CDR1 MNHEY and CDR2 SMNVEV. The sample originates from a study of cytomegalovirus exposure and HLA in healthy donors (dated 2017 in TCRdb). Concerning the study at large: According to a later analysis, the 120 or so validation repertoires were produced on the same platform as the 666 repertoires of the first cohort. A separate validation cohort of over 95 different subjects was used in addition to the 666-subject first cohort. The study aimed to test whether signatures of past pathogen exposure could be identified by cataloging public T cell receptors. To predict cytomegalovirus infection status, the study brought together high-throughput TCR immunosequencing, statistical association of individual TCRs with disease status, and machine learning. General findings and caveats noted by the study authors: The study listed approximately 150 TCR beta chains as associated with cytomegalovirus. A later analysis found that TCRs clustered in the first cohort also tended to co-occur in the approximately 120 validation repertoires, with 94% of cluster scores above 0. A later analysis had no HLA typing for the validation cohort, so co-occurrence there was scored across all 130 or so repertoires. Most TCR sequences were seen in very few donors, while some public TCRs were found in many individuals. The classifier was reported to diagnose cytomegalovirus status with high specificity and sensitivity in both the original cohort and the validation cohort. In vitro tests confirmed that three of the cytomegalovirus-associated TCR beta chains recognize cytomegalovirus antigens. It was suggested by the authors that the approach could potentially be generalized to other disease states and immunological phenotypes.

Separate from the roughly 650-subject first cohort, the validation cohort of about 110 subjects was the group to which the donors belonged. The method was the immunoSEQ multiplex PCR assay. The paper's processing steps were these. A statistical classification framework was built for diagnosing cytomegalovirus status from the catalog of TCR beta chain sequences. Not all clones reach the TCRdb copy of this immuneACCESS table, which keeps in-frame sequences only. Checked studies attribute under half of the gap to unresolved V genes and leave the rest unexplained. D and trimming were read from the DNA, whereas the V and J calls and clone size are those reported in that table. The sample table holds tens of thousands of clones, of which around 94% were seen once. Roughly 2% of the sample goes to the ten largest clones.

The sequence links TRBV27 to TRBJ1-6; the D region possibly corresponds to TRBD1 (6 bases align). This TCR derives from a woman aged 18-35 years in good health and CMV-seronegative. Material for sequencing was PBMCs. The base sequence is TGTGCCAGCAAACAGGGCTCCCAACAGGATTATACACCCCTCCACTTT. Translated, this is CASKQGSQQDYTPLHF.